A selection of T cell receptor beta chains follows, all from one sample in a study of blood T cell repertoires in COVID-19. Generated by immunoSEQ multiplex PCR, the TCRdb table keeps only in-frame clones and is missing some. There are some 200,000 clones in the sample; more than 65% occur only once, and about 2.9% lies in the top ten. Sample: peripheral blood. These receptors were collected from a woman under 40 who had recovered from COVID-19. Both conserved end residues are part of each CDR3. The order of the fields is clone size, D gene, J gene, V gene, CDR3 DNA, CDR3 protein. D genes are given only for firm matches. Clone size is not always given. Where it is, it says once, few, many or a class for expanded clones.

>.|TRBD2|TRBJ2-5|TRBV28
TGTGCCAGCAGTTTATCCCGGACTAGCGGGGGCGCCCAAGAGACCCAGTACTTC
CASSLSRTSGGAQETQYF
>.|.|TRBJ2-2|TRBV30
TGTGCCTGGAGCCAGACCGGGGAGCTGTTTTTT
CAWSQTGELFF
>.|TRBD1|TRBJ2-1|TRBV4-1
TGCGCCAGCAGCCAGGGTCCTACACAGGGGAGCTACAATGAGCAGTTCTTC
CASSQGPTQGSYNEQFF
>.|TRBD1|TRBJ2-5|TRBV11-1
TGTGCCAGCGGCGACAGGGAGACACGGGAGACCCAGTACTTC
CASGDRETRETQYF
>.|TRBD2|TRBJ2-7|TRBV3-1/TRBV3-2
TGTGCCAGCAGCCAAGATGCCGTCGGGGCGGGAGCGTACGAGCAGTACTTC
CASSQDAVGAGAYEQYF
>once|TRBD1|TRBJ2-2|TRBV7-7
TGTGCCAGCAGCTCAGGGACAGGGGGCACCGGGGAGCTGTTTTTT
CASSSGTGGTGELFF
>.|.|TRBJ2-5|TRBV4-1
TGCGCCAGCAGCCAAGAGCGGGGAGAGACCCAGTACTTC
CASSQERGETQYF
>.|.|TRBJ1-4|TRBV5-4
TGTGCCAGCAGCTTGAAGGGGGATGAAAAACTGTTTTTT
CASSLKGDEKLFF
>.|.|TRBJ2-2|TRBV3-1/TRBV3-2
TGTGCCAGCAGCCAATCTGGCCAGGGGATCGGGGAGCTGTTTTTT
CASSQSGQGIGELFF
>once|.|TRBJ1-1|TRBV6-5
TGTGCCAGCAGTTACAGCCAGGGCGGAACTGAAGCTTTCTTT
CASSYSQGGTEAFF
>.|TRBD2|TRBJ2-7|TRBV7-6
TGTGCCAGCAGCTTTCGCGGGGGGACCTACGAGCAGTACTTC
CASSFRGGTYEQYF
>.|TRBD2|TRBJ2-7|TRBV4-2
TGTGCCAGCAGCCCCGCGTTGGGCGGGAGTAGCTACGAGCAGTACTTC
CASSPALGGSSYEQYF
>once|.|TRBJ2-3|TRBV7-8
TGTGCCAGCGGGAGGAGGTACCCAGATACGCAGTATTTT
CASGRRYPDTQYF
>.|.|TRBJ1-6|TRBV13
TGTGCCAGCAGTTTAAAGTCCGGGAGCTCCTATAATTCACCCCTCCACTTT
CASSLKSGSSYNSPLHF
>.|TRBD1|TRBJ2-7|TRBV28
TGTGCCAGCAGGTCCTCACAGGGGGAGACCTACGAGCAGTACTTC
CASRSSQGETYEQYF
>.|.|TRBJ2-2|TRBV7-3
TGTGCCAGCAGCAATCTCGTGACAGAGAACACCGGGGAGCTGTTTTTT
CASSNLVTENTGELFF
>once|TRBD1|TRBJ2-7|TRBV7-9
TGTGCCAGCAGCTACGGGACAGGGGGCTCCGAGCAGTACTTC
CASSYGTGGSEQYF
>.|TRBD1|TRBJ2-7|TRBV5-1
TGCGCCAGCAGCTCGGAAACAGGGGCCGTCTACGAGCAGTACTTC
CASSSETGAVYEQYF
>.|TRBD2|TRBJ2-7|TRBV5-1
TGCGCCAGCAGCTTGGTGGCGGGGGGCGACGAGCAGTACTTC
CASSLVAGGDEQYF
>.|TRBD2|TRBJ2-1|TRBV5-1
TGCGCCAGCAGCTTGGGACTAGCCCACAATGAGCAGTTCTTC
CASSLGLAHNEQFF
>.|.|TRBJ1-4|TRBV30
TGTGCCTGGACCCTTATCGGGGGGGGAAAACTGTTTTTT
CAWTLIGGGKLFF
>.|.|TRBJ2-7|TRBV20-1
TGCAGTGCTAGACAGTCCTACGAGCAGTACTTC
CSARQSYEQYF
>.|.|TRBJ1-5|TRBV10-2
TGCGCCAGCAGGGCTACAGATCATAGCAATCAGCCCCAGCATTTT
CASRATDHSNQPQHF